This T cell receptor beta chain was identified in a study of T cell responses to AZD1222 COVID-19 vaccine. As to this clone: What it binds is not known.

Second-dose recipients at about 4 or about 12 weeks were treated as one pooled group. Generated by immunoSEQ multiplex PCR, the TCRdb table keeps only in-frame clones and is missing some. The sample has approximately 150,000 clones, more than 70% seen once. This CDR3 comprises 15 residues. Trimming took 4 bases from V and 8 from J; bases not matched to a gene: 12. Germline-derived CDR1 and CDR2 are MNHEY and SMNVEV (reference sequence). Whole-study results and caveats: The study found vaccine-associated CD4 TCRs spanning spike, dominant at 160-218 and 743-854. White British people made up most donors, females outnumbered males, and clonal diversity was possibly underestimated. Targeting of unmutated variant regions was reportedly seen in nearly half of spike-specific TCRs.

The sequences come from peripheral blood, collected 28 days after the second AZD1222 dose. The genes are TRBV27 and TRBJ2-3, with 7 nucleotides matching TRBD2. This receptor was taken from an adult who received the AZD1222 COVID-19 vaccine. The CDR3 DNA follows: TGTGCCAGCAGTTCCACTGACATCCCGGGGGGTACGCAGTATTTT. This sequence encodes CASSSTDIPGGTQYF.